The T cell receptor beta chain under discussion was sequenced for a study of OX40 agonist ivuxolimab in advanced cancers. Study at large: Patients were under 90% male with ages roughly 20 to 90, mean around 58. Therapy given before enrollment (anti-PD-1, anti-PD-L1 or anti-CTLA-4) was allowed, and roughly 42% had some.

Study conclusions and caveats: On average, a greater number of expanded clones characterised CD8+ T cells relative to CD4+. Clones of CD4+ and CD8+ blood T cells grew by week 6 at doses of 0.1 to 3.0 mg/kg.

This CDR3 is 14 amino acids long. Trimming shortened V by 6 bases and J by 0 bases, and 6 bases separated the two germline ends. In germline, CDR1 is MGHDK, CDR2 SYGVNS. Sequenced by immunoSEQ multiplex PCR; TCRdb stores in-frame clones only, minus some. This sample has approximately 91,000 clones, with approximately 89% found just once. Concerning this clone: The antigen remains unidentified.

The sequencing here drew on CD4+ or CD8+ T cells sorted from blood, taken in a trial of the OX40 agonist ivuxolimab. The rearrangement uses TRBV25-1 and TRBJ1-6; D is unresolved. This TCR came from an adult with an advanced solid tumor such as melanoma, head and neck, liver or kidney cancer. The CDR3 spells CASSVYSYNSPLHF. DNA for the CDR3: TGTGCCAGCAGCGTGTACTCCTATAATTCACCCCTCCACTTT.